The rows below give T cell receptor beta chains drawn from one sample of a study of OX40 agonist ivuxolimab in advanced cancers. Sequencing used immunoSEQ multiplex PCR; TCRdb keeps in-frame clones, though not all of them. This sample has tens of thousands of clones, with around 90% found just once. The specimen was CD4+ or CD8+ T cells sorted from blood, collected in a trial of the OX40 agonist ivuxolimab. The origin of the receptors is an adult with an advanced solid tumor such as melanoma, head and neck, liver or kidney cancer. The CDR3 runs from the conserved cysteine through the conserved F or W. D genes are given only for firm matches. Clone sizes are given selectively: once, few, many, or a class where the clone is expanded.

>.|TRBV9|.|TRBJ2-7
TGTGCCAGCAGCTTGACGACCCAGCCCTACGAGCAGTACTTC
CASSLTTQPYEQYF
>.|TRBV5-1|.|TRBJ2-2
TGCGCCAGCAGTCTCGACGGGGCGACCGGGGAGCTGTTTTTT
CASSLDGATGELFF
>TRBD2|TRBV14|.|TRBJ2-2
TGTGCCAGCAGCCAAGAACTAGCGGGAGCCGGGGAGCTGTTTTTT
CASSQELAGAGELFF
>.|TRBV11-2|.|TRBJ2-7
TGTGCCAGCACCAGGACAGGACTAGTCGGGATCTACGAGCAGTACTTC
CASTRTGLVGIYEQYF
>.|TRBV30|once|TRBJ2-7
TGTGCCTGGAGTCTCGGATCTAGCGACCCCTCCTACGAGCAGTACTTC
CAWSLGSSDPSYEQYF
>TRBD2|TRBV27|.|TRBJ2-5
TGTGCCAGCAGCCGCGTAGCGGGCGGCGGAGAGACCCAGTACTTC
CASSRVAGGGETQYF
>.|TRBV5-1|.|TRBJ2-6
TGCGCCAGCAGCTGGGGGGACAGCCCCTCTGGGGCCAACGTCCTGACTTTC
CASSWGDSPSGANVLTF
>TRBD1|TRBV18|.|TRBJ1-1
TGTGCCAGCTCACCTAGACAGGGCGGAGGCACTGAAGCTTTCTTT
CASSPRQGGGTEAFF
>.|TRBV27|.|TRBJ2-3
TGTGCCAGCAGAGAGTGGGCGACAGATACGCAGTATTTT
CASREWATDTQYF
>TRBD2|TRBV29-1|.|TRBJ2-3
TGCAGCGTTGGGGGGTTTGGGGGAGGGCCCACAGATACGCAGTATTTT
CSVGGFGGGPTDTQYF
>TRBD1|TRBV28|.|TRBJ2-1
TGTGCCAGCAGTTTACTTGGACAGGGGGGCCTTGAGCAGTTCTTC
CASSLLGQGGLEQFF
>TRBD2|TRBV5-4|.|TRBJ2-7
TGTGCCAGCAGCGCCGGGACTAGCAGATCCTACGAGCAGTACTTC
CASSAGTSRSYEQYF
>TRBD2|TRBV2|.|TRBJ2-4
TGTGCCAGCAGCCTGACCCTAGCGGGAGAAAACATTCAGTACTTC
CASSLTLAGENIQYF
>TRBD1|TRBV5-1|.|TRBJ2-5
TGCGCCAGCAGCGGTACAGGGGGTGGGGAGACCCAGTACTTC
CASSGTGGGETQYF
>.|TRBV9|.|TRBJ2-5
TGTGCCAGCAGCGTAGCATCCCTGGGCGAGACCCAGTACTTC
CASSVASLGETQYF